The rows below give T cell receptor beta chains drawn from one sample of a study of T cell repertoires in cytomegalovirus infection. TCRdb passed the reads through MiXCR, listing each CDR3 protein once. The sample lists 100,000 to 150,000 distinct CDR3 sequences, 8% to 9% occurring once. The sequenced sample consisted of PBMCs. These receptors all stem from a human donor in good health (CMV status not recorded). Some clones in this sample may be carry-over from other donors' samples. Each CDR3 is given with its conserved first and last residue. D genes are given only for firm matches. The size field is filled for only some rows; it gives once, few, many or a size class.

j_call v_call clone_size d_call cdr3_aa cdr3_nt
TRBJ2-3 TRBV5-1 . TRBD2 CASSFGGGKADTQYF TGCGCCAGCAGCTTCGGCGGGGGGAAGGCAGATACGCAGTATTTT
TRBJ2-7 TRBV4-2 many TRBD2 CASSTLAGRSSYEQYF TGTGCCAGCAGCACCCTAGCGGGGCGGAGCTCCTACGAGCAGTACTTC
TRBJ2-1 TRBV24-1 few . CATSDLQGQGNEQFF TGTGCCACCAGTGATTTACAGGGTCAGGGGAATGAGCAGTTCTTC
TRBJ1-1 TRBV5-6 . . CASSLYRAEAFF TGTGCCAGCAGCTTATACAGGGCTGAAGCTTTCTTT
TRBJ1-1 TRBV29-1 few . CSVEAARGDTEAFF TGCAGCGTTGAAGCCGCCCGAGGGGACACTGAAGCTTTCTTT
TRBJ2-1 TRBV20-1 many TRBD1 CSAKPGQQIYNEQFF TGCAGTGCAAAGCCGGGACAGCAAATATACAATGAGCAGTTCTTC
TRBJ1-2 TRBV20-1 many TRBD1 CASGTDYGYTF TGCGCGAGCGGGACAGACTATGGCTACACCTTC
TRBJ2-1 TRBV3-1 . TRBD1 CASSQDWDRGVGQFF TGTGCCAGCAGCCAAGATTGGGACAGGGGGGTCGGGCAGTTCTTC
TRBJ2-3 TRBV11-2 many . CASSPRLDKFTDTQYF TGTGCCAGCAGCCCTCGACTGGACAAGTTCACAGATACGCAGTATTTT
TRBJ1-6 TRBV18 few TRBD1 CASSPRQGFNSPLHF TGTGCCAGCTCACCGCGACAGGGTTTTAATTCACCCCTCCACTTT
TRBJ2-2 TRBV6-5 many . CASGDRHANTGELFF TGTGCCAGCGGTGACCGACACGCGAACACCGGGGAGCTGTTTTTT
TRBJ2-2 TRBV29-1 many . CSVESGHNPAGTGELFF TGCAGCGTTGAATCTGGACACAACCCGGCGGGCACCGGGGAGCTGTTTTTT
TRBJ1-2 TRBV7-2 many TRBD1 CASSQGQGAYGYTF TGTGCCAGCAGCCAGGGACAGGGGGCCTATGGCTACACCTTC
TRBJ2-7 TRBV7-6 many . CASSWAGGVSYEQYF TGTGCCAGCAGTTGGGCGGGTGGCGTCTCCTACGAGCAGTACTTC
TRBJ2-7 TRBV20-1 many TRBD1 CSARNRDRGLGNEQYF TGCAGTGCTAGAAACCGGGACAGGGGGCTCGGGAACGAGCAGTACTTC
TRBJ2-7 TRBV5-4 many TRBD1 CASSSGQGKYEQYF TGTGCCAGCAGCTCCGGACAGGGAAAGTACGAGCAGTACTTC
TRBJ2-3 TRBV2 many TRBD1 CASDPTGREDTQYF TGTGCCAGCGACCCGACAGGGAGAGAGGATACGCAGTATTTT
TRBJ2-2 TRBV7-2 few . CTSSLDPKGGELFF TGTACCAGCAGCTTAGACCCCAAAGGCGGGGAGCTGTTTTTT
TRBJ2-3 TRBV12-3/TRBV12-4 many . CASSYREGPNTDTQYF TGTGCCAGCAGTTACAGGGAGGGTCCCAACACAGATACGCAGTATTTT